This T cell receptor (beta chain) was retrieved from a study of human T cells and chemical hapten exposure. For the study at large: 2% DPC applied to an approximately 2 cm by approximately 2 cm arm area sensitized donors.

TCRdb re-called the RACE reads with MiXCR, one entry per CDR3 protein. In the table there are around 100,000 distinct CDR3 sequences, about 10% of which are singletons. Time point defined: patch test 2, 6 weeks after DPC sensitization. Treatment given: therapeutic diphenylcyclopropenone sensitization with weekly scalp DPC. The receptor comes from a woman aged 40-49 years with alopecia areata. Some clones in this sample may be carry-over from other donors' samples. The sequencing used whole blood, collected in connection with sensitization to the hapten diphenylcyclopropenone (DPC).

Here the CDR3 reads CASSFGTIQGEQYF. CDR3 nucleotide sequence: TGTGCCAGCAGTTTTGGGACCATCCAGGGCGAGCAGTACTTC. The chain combines TRBV28 with TRBJ2-7; D might be TRBD1 or TRBD2, each matching 5 bases. The germline CDR1 and CDR2 sequences are MDHEN and SYDVKM. Deletions cut 3 bases from V and 6 bases from J, with 15 bases between. The CDR3 consists of 14 residues. The entire variable domain, with the rest obtained from reference TRBV28 and TRBJ2-7, is as follows: DVKVTQSSRYLVKRTGEKVFLECVQDMDHENMFWYRQDPGLGLRLIYFSYDVKMKEKGDIPEGYSVSREKKERFSLILESASTNQTSMYLCASSFGTIQGEQYFGPGTRLTVT.